This is a list of T cell receptor beta chains from one sample in a study of patients and donors after allogeneic stem cell transplantation. A single record per CDR3 protein comes from TCRdb applying MiXCR to the RT-PCR reads. In the table there are about 88,000 distinct CDR3 sequences, 48% of which are singletons. The sample comprised blood, either unsorted or a sorted T cell fraction (not recorded which). The receptors come from a human donor who was either an allogeneic HSCT recipient or a stem cell or donor lymphocyte infusion donor (not recorded which). It is not recorded whose cells these are; they may come from a transplant donor. Both conserved end residues are trimmed from each CDR3. The D gene is left open where the match is weak.

D gene | J gene | V gene | CDR3 protein
- | TRBJ1-1 | TRBV29-1 | SVATTGTEAF
- | TRBJ1-4 | TRBV4-3 | ASSQDWQDGKQKLF
TRBD1 | TRBJ1-2 | TRBV18 | ASSRQGAVIGYT
TRBD1 | TRBJ1-5 | TRBV12-3/TRBV12-4 | ASSLAGTGWPQH
TRBD1 | TRBJ1-4 | TRBV7-2 | ASSWRQGAGEKLF
TRBD1 | TRBJ1-1 | TRBV7-2 | ASRRQGNTEAF
- | TRBJ1-1 | TRBV12-3/TRBV12-4 | ASSLKGVSTEAF
- | TRBJ1-2 | TRBV12-3/TRBV12-4 | ASSLLGAGT
TRBD1 | TRBJ1-1 | TRBV27 | ASTQGAGVSTEAF
TRBD1 | TRBJ1-1 | TRBV4-1 | ASSQEDRVVGADTEAF
TRBD1 | TRBJ2-2 | TRBV7-2 | ASSLVGGQGYTGELF
- | TRBJ2-2 | TRBV5-5 | ASSFGGSTGELF
- | TRBJ1-5 | TRBV28 | ASSLPRAANGQPQH
- | TRBJ1-4 | TRBV6-5 | ASRTEYSLRGEKLF
- | TRBJ2-1 | TRBV20-1 | SFITSVSYNEQF
- | TRBJ1-3 | TRBV12-3/TRBV12-4 | ASSPITSGNTIY
- | TRBJ2-1 | TRBV13 | ASLASSYNEQF
- | TRBJ1-2 | TRBV28 | ASSLQDYGYT
- | TRBJ1-6 | TRBV12-3/TRBV12-4 | ALEEQGTYNSPLH
- | TRBJ1-1 | TRBV5-1 | ASSLEGVLVTEAF
TRBD1 | TRBJ2-2 | TRBV10-3 | ATSGTGGLNTGELF
TRBD1 | TRBJ1-2 | TRBV7-9 | ASSLTRGSYGYT
- | TRBJ1-1 | TRBV7-9 | ASSPTGTSEAF
- | TRBJ1-3 | TRBV9 | ASSARDNSGNTIY
- | TRBJ1-1 | TRBV5-6 | ASSSPPGAEAF
- | TRBJ1-2 | TRBV7-3 | ASSLRQGTNYGYT
- | TRBJ1-5 | TRBV5-1 | ASSPWGSLNQPQH
TRBD1 | TRBJ1-5 | TRBV7-2 | ASSYQTTGSNQPQH
- | TRBJ2-1 | TRBV12-3/TRBV12-4 | ASAPRDSSSYNEQF
- | TRBJ1-2 | TRBV7-2 | ASSSQTGSVGYT
TRBD1 | TRBJ1-2 | TRBV7-2 | ASSIGQGLDYGYT
- | TRBJ1-2 | TRBV20-1 | SARDLLQQPYGYT
- | TRBJ2-3 | TRBV7-6 | ASSLDSAISTDTQY
- | TRBJ1-1 | TRBV12-3/TRBV12-4 | ASSLRDPRGNTEAF
- | TRBJ1-1 | TRBV6-5 | ASRVGYFTMNTEAF
- | TRBJ1-4 | TRBV12-3/TRBV12-4 | ASSLRRGEKLF
- | TRBJ2-5 | TRBV13 | ASSFGVEETQY
- | TRBJ1-5 | TRBV12-3/TRBV12-4 | ASSSRANQPQH
- | TRBJ1-2 | TRBV5-1 | ASSLTVNLEGYT
TRBD1 | TRBJ1-1 | TRBV6-5 | ASRQTGVKPNTEAF
- | TRBJ1-1 | TRBV7-8 | ASSPTSPRVEAF
- | TRBJ1-3 | TRBV7-2 | ASSLAAGLNTIY
TRBD2 | TRBJ2-1 | TRBV6-6 | ASSPRTSGTVYNEQF
TRBD1 | TRBJ1-6 | TRBV28 | ASSPRITPGQGNSPLH
- | TRBJ1-6 | TRBV4-3 | ASSQDRIGKSPLH
- | TRBJ1-5 | TRBV10-3 | AIRLKGPGQPQH